The sequence of this TCR beta chain was determined in a study of T cell responses to AZD1222 COVID-19 vaccine. Broader study findings: Among spike-specific TCRs, nearly half reportedly target unmutated variant regions. Only a handful of AZD1222 recipients were seropositive at baseline. Donors were mostly white British, more females; clonal diversity possibly underestimated.

The repertoire was sequenced with immunoSEQ multiplex PCR; TCRdb's copy has only in-frame clones and lacks some. The profile shows around 110,000 clones, 85% to 95% of them singletons. This clone was counted a single time. No antigen is known for it. J was trimmed by 8 bases and V by 4 bases; bases with no gene match: 5. This CDR3 is built from 15 residues. CDR1 is SEHNR and CDR2 is FQNEAQ in the germline V gene (reference sequence). The clonotype originates from an adult in good health. The chain uses TRBV7-9 and TRBJ1-6; 10 bases map to TRBD1. Source: peripheral blood, taken on day 0 of AZD1222 vaccination. The CDR3 region has the DNA TGTGCCAGCAGCTCCTGGACAGGGGGGGATTCACCCCTCCACTTT. Its protein is CASSSWTGGDSPLHF.